These 21 T cell receptor beta chains were sequenced from one sample in a study of cytomegalovirus exposure and HLA in healthy donors. The PCR used 60 Vbeta and 13 Jbeta primers. Only in-frame clones appear in the TCRdb table, and some are missing; sequencing was by immunoSEQ multiplex PCR. This sample yields over 150,000 clones, of which roughly 75% are seen a single time; 1% belongs to the top ten. Sequencing was done on a sample of PBMCs. These receptors were collected from a woman in her 50s in good health and CMV-seropositive.

The chain carries TRBV7-6 and TRBJ2-7; TRBD2 matches at 8 bases. The CDR3 sequence is 15 residues long. Germline assignment: CDR1 SGHVS and CDR2 FNYEAQ. V lost 0 bases, J lost 3 bases, and 4 bases stayed unmatched. The CDR3 DNA follows: TGTGCCAGCAGCTTAGCCGGGGGGGCCTACTACGAGCAGTACTTC. Residues: CASSLAGGAYYEQYF.

V is TRBV19 and J is TRBJ1-5; 8 bases agree with TRBD1. J lost 0 bases, V lost 4 bases, and 11 bases had no gene match. The CDR3 is 18 residues long. Germline V gene data show CDR1 as LNHDA and CDR2 as SQIVND (reference sequence). CDR3 bases: TGTGCCAGTAGTAGGACAGGGCCCACCGCATATAGCAATCAGCCCCAGCATTTT. Its protein is CASSRTGPTAYSNQPQHF.

This chain connects TRBV7-6 to TRBJ2-1; TRBD2 matches at 12 bases. Germline lookup yields CDR1 SGHVS and CDR2 FNYEAQ. The CDR3 extends over 16 amino acids. The J segment lost 6 bases and the V segment lost 3 bases, leaving 6 bases of the junction unmatched. The CDR3 sequence: CASSFLLAGGFNEQFF. The CDR3 nucleotides read TGTGCCAGCAGCTTCCTACTAGCGGGAGGTTTCAATGAGCAGTTCTTC.

The CDR3 sequence is CASSSTQNTEAFF. DNA for the CDR3: TGTGCCAGCAGCTCGACACAGAACACTGAAGCTTTCTTT. The chain couples TRBV7-2 to TRBJ1-1; the D is unclear. The CDR3 sequence is 13 residues long. The V gene lost 4 bases and the J gene lost 1 base, with 7 bases spanning the gap. Per the germline V gene, CDR1 is SGHTA and CDR2 is FQGNSA. Together with reference TRBV7-2 and TRBJ1-1, the CDR3 gives the full variable domain: GAGVSQSPSNKVTEKGKDVELRCDPISGHTALYWYRQSLGQGLEFLIYFQGNSAPDKSGLPSDRFSAERTGGSVSTLTIQRTQQEDSAVYLCASSSTQNTEAFFGQGTRLTVV.

The genes are TRBV7-3 and TRBJ2-2; TRBD1 agrees at 8 bases. The CDR3 covers 17 residues. Germline V lookup: CDR1 SGHTA, CDR2 FQGTGA. V lost 1 base to trimming and J lost 7 bases; unmatched junction nucleotides: 11. The CDR3 coding sequence is TGTGCCAGCAGCTTAATGCCCCAGGGGGCGAAGGACGGGGAGCTGTTTTTT. Its protein product is CASSLMPQGAKDGELFF.

The chain joins TRBV27 to TRBJ2-3; possibly TRBD1 for D (5 bases). Trimming removed 5 bases from V and 0 bases from J, with 12 bases in between. From germline, CDR1 is MNHEY and CDR2 SMNVEV (reference sequence). The CDR3 contains 15 residues. CDR3 protein: CASSLRVRSTDTQYF. The CDR3 DNA sequence: TGTGCCAGCAGTCTCAGGGTGAGGAGCACAGATACGCAGTATTTT.

The chain recombines TRBV11-3 with TRBJ2-3, with 8 bases fitting TRBD2. J lost 0 bases, V lost 5 bases, and 13 bases had no gene match. The V gene's germline CDR1 is SGHNT and CDR2 YENEEA. This CDR3 region has 18 residues. The CDR3: CASSPGLGLASSTDTQYF. CDR3 sequence (DNA): TGTGCCAGCAGCCCGGGACTAGGCCTTGCCTCTAGCACAGATACGCAGTATTTT.

V usage is TRBV7-2 and J usage is TRBJ1-2; D is ambiguous. Trimming stripped 0 bases from V and 7 bases from J, with 12 bases between. Germline CDR1 is SGHTA and CDR2 is FQGNSA. The CDR3 has 14 residues. The CDR3 loop reads CASSLAKVGVGYTF. The DNA for the CDR3 is TGTGCCAGCAGCTTAGCTAAGGTGGGCGTTGGCTACACCTTC. Complete variable domain (other parts from reference TRBV7-2 and TRBJ1-2): GAGVSQSPSNKVTEKGKDVELRCDPISGHTALYWYRQSLGQGLEFLIYFQGNSAPDKSGLPSDRFSAERTGGSVSTLTIQRTQQEDSAVYLCASSLAKVGVGYTFGSGTRLTVV.

CDR3 loop: CASSVPQTSGRHTGELFF. The CDR3 DNA follows: TGTGCCAGCAGCGTACCCCAGACTAGCGGGAGGCACACCGGGGAGCTGTTTTTT. This rearrangement joins TRBV9 to TRBJ2-2, with 13 positions matching TRBD2. Germline lookup yields CDR1 SGDLS and CDR2 YYNGEE. V gave up 1 base and J gave up 3 bases; unmatched junction bases: 6. The CDR3 length is 18 residues.

The rearrangement uses TRBV6-1 and TRBJ2-5, with a possible D match to TRBD1 (6 bases). The CDR3 sequence is 13 residues long. The germline V gene has CDR1 MNHNS and CDR2 SASEGT. V lost 6 bases, J lost 2 bases, and 10 bases lay in between. Written as DNA, the CDR3 is TGTGCCAGCAGCTGGGGACATCAAGAGACCCAGTACTTC. Amino acid sequence: CASSWGHQETQYF.

This clone was seen more than once but under ten times. The chain recombines TRBV5-6 with TRBJ2-3; maybe TRBD2 (6 bases). The germline gives CDR1 SGHDT, CDR2 YYEEEE. This CDR3 is built from 15 residues. V dropped 3 bases and J dropped 5 bases, with 16 bases sitting between them. The CDR3 sequence: CASSSATSGGDTQYF. CDR3 DNA sequence: TGTGCCAGCAGCTCGGCGACTAGTGGAGGAGATACGCAGTATTTT.

The chain uses TRBV4-3 and TRBJ2-3; D is perhaps TRBD1 (6 bases). The V gene's germline CDR1 is LGHNA and CDR2 YSLEER. This CDR3 has 14 residues. V lost 5 bases to trimming and J lost 2 bases, with 11 bases between them. CDR3 in DNA: TGCGCCAGCAGCAACCGGGACAACACAGATACGCAGTATTTT. Amino acid sequence: CASSNRDNTDTQYF.

This chain joins TRBV6-1 and TRBJ2-4, with D perhaps matching TRBD2 (5 bases). The CDR3 has 15 amino acids. Trimming took 5 bases from V and 1 from J, leaving 12 bases between them. Germline lookup yields CDR1 MNHNS and CDR2 SASEGT. The CDR3 here is CASSRGDGAKNIQYF. As DNA, the CDR3 is TGTGCCAGCAGTCGGGGAGATGGGGCCAAAAACATTCAGTACTTC.

V usage is TRBV5-1 and J usage is TRBJ2-7; D not certain. CDR3 length equals 13 residues. CDR1 and CDR2 from the germline V gene are SGHRS and YFSETQ. Trimming cost V 0 bases and J 4 bases, with 8 bases left between them. In DNA form, the CDR3 reads TGCGCCAGCAGCTTGGCCGTCAGATACGAGCAGTACTTC. Amino acids: CASSLAVRYEQYF.

This rearrangement joins TRBV28 to TRBJ2-3; D remains unclear. The V end was cut by 1 base, the J end by 11 bases, with 7 bases between. CDR1 MDHEN and CDR2 SYDVKM come from the germline V gene. The CDR3 spans 11 residues. CDR3 in DNA: TGTGCCAGCAGTTTATCGCCGGTGCAGTATTTT. Its translation is CASSLSPVQYF.

The chain joins TRBV28 to TRBJ2-2, with D perhaps TRBD2 (7 bases). Germline CDR1 MDHEN, CDR2 SYDVKM. V lost 6 bases, J lost 2 bases, and 13 bases lay in between. The CDR3 is 15 residues long. The CDR3 region has the DNA TGTGCCAGCAGGGGGGGGGCCGCCAACACCGGGGAGCTGTTTTTT. This translates into CASRGGAANTGELFF. Supplemented by reference TRBV28 and TRBJ2-2, the full variable domain reads DVKVTQSSRYLVKRTGEKVFLECVQDMDHENMFWYRQDPGLGLRLIYFSYDVKMKEKGDIPEGYSVSREKKERFSLILESASTNQTSMYLCASRGGAANTGELFFGEGSRLTVL.

The rearrangement joins TRBV6-1 to TRBJ2-7; D may be TRBD2 (6 bases). V lost 8 bases and J lost 3, with 14 bases in between. The germline V gene encodes CDR1 MNHNS and CDR2 SASEGT. This CDR3 spans 13 amino acids. The DNA for the CDR3 is TGTGCCAGCCGCGGGACGGCCCTCTACGAGCAGTACTTC. The encoded protein is CASRGTALYEQYF.

The chain recombines TRBV2 with TRBJ2-1; D remains unclear. Trimming shortened V by 6 bases and J by 3 bases, and 12 bases separated the two germline ends. Germline V CDR1 and CDR2: SNHLY, FYNNEI. The CDR3 spans 14 residues. DNA of the CDR3: TGTGCCAGCAGGGGCCCCATCCTCTACAATGAGCAGTTCTTC. Protein sequence: CASRGPILYNEQFF.

The V and J genes are TRBV7-2 and TRBJ2-5; D uncertain. Trimming removed 2 bases at V and 2 bases at J, with 9 bases between. Germline CDR1 reads SGHTA; CDR2 reads FQGNSA. The CDR3 covers 14 residues. CDR3 bases: TGTGCCAGCAGCTTATCGGCAGGACAAGAGACCCAGTACTTC. Its translation: CASSLSAGQETQYF.

This sequence joins TRBV5-1 and TRBJ1-2; TRBD1 agrees at 9 bases. Germline CDR1 SGHRS, CDR2 YFSETQ. This CDR3 has 17 residues. V was clipped by 1 base and J by 2 bases; unmatched bases: 9. CDR3 in DNA: TGCGCCAGCAGCTTGCCGCAAAAGGGGACAGGGAACTATGGCTACACCTTC. Translating gives CASSLPQKGTGNYGYTF. Supplemented by reference TRBV5-1 and TRBJ1-2, the full variable domain reads KAGVTQTPRYLIKTRGQQVTLSCSPISGHRSVSWYQQTPGQGLQFLFEYFSETQRNKGNFPGRFSGRQFSNSRSEMNVSTLELGDSALYLCASSLPQKGTGNYGYTFGSGTRLTVV.

This clone was seen a few times. The chain employs TRBV4-3 and TRBJ2-1; weak D call: TRBD2 (7 bases). V was cut by 1 base and J by 2 bases, with 12 bases left in between. Germline-derived CDR1 and CDR2 are LGHNA and YSLEER. The CDR3 extends over 16 amino acids. The CDR3 DNA is TGCGCCAGCAGCCAAGTGAGGGGGAGGGCCTACAATGAGCAGTTCTTC. It translates to CASSQVRGRAYNEQFF.